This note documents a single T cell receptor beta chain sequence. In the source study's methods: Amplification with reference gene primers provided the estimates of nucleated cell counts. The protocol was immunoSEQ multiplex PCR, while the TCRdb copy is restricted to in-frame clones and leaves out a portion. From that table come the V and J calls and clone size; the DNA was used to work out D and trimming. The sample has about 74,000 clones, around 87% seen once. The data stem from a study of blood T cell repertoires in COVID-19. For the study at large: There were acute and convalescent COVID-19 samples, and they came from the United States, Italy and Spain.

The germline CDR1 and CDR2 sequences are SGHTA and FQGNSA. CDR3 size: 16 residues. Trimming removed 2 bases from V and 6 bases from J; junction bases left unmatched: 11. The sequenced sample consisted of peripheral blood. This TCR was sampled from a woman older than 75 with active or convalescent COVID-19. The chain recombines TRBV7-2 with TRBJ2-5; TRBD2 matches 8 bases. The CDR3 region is CASSLIAAGGRQTQYF. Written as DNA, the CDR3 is TGTGCCAGCAGCTTAATCGCGGCGGGGGGTCGACAGACCCAGTACTTC.